One and the same sample provided the 2 T cell receptor beta chains below, sequenced in a study of blood T cell repertoires in COVID-19. Generated by immunoSEQ multiplex PCR, the TCRdb table keeps only in-frame clones and is missing some. The sample lists 150,000 or so clones; over 75% were seen once. What was sequenced was peripheral blood. These receptors were obtained from an older woman with COVID-19, enrolled during active disease.

The chain joins TRBV19 to TRBJ2-1; D is uncertain. The CDR3 totals 14 residues. The V and J ends lost 5 bases and 4 bases respectively, with 12 bases between them. Germline loops: CDR1 LNHDA, CDR2 SQIVND (reference sequence). As DNA, the CDR3 is TGTGCCAGTAGTCCACGACTCAATTACAATGAGCAGTTCTTC. Amino acid sequence: CASSPRLNYNEQFF. The whole variable domain, filled in from reference TRBV19 and TRBJ2-1, reads DGGITQSPKYLFRKEGQNVTLSCEQNLNHDAMYWYRQDPGQGLRLIYYSQIVNDFQKGDIAEGYSVSREKKESFPLTVTSAQKNPTAFYLCASSPRLNYNEQFFGPGTRLTVL.

The chain links TRBV25-1 to TRBJ2-3; 15 positions match TRBD2. V shed 1 base, J shed 11 bases, and the junction held 4 bases outside the gene matches. The V gene's germline CDR1 is MGHDK and CDR2 SYGVNS. The CDR3 extends over 15 amino acids. CDR3 in DNA: TGTGCCAGCAGTGAATGGGGGACTAGCGGGGGGCGGCAGTATTTT. This gives the protein CASSEWGTSGGRQYF.